A selection of T cell receptor beta chains follows, all from one sample in a study of shared clonotypes between healthy human individuals. Generated by immunoSEQ multiplex PCR, the TCRdb table keeps only in-frame clones and is missing some. The table records over a million clones, roughly 74% of them present only once. The sequencing input was memory CD4+ T cells from PBMCs. Receptors were obtained from a man aged 18 to 30 in good health. Some clones in this sample may be carry-over from other donors' samples. Both conserved end residues are part of each CDR3. The D gene is left open where the match is weak. Size is omitted from some rows. Given values are once, few, many or a class for expanded clones.

>.|TRBJ2-3|.|TRBV19
CASSIFRGTDTQYF
TGTGCCAGTAGTATCTTCCGAGGCACAGATACGCAGTATTTT
>.|TRBJ1-1|.|TRBV28
CASSLQGRRTEAFF
TGTGCCAGCAGTTTACAGGGGAGGAGGACTGAAGCTTTCTTT
>.|TRBJ1-2|.|TRBV7-9
CASSLGRGARVISGYTF
TGTGCCAGCAGCTTAGGAAGGGGAGCCAGGGTCATCTCGGGCTACACCTTC
>.|TRBJ2-2|many|TRBV5-1
CASSSGPNTGELFF
TGCGCCAGCAGCTCGGGACCCAACACCGGGGAGCTGTTTTTT
>.|TRBJ1-5|few|TRBV7-2
CASSLSGIGSPASQHF
TGTGCCAGCAGCTTGTCGGGGATTGGATCCCCAGCTTCCCAGCATTTT
>TRBD1|TRBJ2-3|.|TRBV2
CASLGQGEWTQYF
TGTGCCAGCCTGGGACAGGGGGAGTGGACGCAGTATTTT
>.|TRBJ2-5|.|TRBV5-1
CASSLDVVQETQYF
TGCGCCAGCAGCTTGGACGTAGTCCAAGAGACCCAGTACTTC
>.|TRBJ2-3|.|TRBV29-1
CSVGQGTDTQYF
TGCAGCGTTGGACAGGGCACAGATACGCAGTATTTT
>.|TRBJ2-3|.|TRBV6-5
CASRPPGTDTQYF
TGTGCCAGCAGGCCCCCCGGCACAGATACGCAGTATTTT
>TRBD1|TRBJ1-5|.|TRBV28
CACWPGTAPYSNQPQHF
TGTGCCTGCTGGCCCGGGACAGCGCCTTATAGCAATCAGCCCCAGCATTTT
>.|TRBJ2-3|.|TRBV5-1
CASSPLPTDTQYF
TGCGCCAGCAGCCCCTTACCCACAGATACGCAGTATTTT
>TRBD1|TRBJ1-1|.|TRBV5-8
CASSLGQGPTEAFF
TGTGCCAGCAGCTTGGGACAGGGTCCCACTGAAGCTTTCTTT
>TRBD1|TRBJ2-3|.|TRBV6-5
CASSPGQGKDTQYF
TGTGCCAGCAGTCCCGGACAGGGGAAGGATACGCAGTATTTT
>.|TRBJ1-4|.|TRBV7-2
CASSRQLNEKLFF
TGTGCCAGCAGCCGGCAGCTTAATGAAAAACTGTTTTTT
>.|TRBJ2-7|.|TRBV6-6
CASSYDMNYEQYF
TGTGCCAGCAGTTACGACATGAACTACGAGCAGTACTTC
>TRBD2|TRBJ2-2|.|TRBV9
CASSVSGVNTGELFF
TGTGCCAGCAGCGTGAGCGGGGTGAACACCGGGGAGCTGTTTTTT
>.|TRBJ2-5|.|TRBV7-2
CASSLFGGSIQETQYF
TGTGCCAGCAGCTTATTTGGAGGGAGCATACAAGAGACCCAGTACTTC
>TRBD2|TRBJ2-5|.|TRBV7-2
CASSPTGTRAETQYF
TGTGCCAGCAGCCCCACCGGGACTAGGGCAGAGACCCAGTACTTC
>.|TRBJ2-5|.|TRBV25-1
CASTRSGPETQYF
TGTGCCAGCACTCGAAGCGGGCCAGAGACCCAGTACTTC
>.|TRBJ2-7|.|TRBV7-9
CASSLGFAEGYEQYF
TGTGCCAGCAGCTTAGGCTTCGCCGAGGGATACGAGCAGTACTTC
>.|TRBJ1-1|once|TRBV11-3
CASSSGAEAFF
TGTGCCAGCAGCTCAGGGGCTGAAGCTTTCTTT
>.|TRBJ2-3|.|TRBV7-2
CASSQGGRDRTDTQYF
TGTGCCAGCAGCCAGGGGGGGCGGGACCGCACAGATACGCAGTATTTT
>TRBD1|TRBJ1-1|.|TRBV30
CAWSATGEAFF
TGTGCCTGGAGTGCGACAGGGGAAGCTTTCTTT
>TRBD2|TRBJ2-3|.|TRBV5-6
CASSLTGTSGEYSTDTQYF
TGTGCCAGCAGCTTAACCGGGACTAGCGGGGAGTATAGCACAGATACGCAGTATTTT
>.|TRBJ1-1|once|TRBV18
CASSPSRGVNTEAFF
TGTGCCAGCTCACCGTCCCGGGGAGTGAATACTGAAGCTTTCTTT
>.|TRBJ2-5|.|TRBV15
CATSRVEETQYF
TGTGCCACCAGCAGAGTGGAGGAGACCCAGTACTTC
>TRBD2|TRBJ2-5|once|TRBV7-3
CASSLGTKETQYF
TGTGCCAGCAGTCTCGGGACTAAAGAGACCCAGTACTTC
>TRBD2|TRBJ2-7|.|TRBV13
CASRVTSLAGVGQYF
TGTGCCAGCAGAGTTACCTCACTAGCGGGAGTGGGGCAGTACTTC
>.|TRBJ2-7|.|TRBV9
CASSVRGSDLYEQYF
TGTGCCAGCAGCGTACGGGGGAGCGATCTCTACGAGCAGTACTTC
>.|TRBJ1-1|.|TRBV25-1
CASTSGTEAFF
TGTGCCAGCACTTCTGGGACTGAAGCTTTCTTT
>TRBD2|TRBJ2-1|.|TRBV6-5
CASSLSGREQFF
TGTGCCAGCAGTTTGAGCGGGAGGGAGCAGTTCTTC
>.|TRBJ2-7|.|TRBV5-1
CASSLAGTGYEQYF
TGCGCCAGCAGCTTGGCAGGGACTGGATACGAGCAGTACTTC
>.|TRBJ2-2|few|TRBV7-3
CATGQEAHGELFF
TGTGCCACCGGGCAGGAGGCGCACGGGGAGCTGTTTTTT
>.|TRBJ1-2|.|TRBV30
CAWSVDPRGAGYGYTF
TGTGCCTGGAGTGTTGACCCCAGGGGCGCGGGCTATGGCTACACCTTC
>TRBD1|TRBJ2-7|.|TRBV27
CASSLTGGWQPYEQYF
TGTGCCAGCAGTTTGACAGGGGGCTGGCAACCCTACGAGCAGTACTTC
>.|TRBJ2-6|.|TRBV4-2
CASSPPRGARSGANVLTF
TGTGCCAGCAGCCCCCCCAGAGGGGCCCGCTCTGGGGCCAACGTCCTGACTTTC
>.|TRBJ2-1|.|TRBV7-3
CASSLSRVRASNEQFF
TGTGCCAGCAGCTTAAGCCGTGTTAGGGCTAGCAATGAGCAGTTCTTC
>.|TRBJ1-2|.|TRBV30
CAWSLSYGYTF
TGTGCCTGGAGTTTGAGCTATGGCTACACCTTC